One and the same sample provided the 10 T cell receptor beta chains below, sequenced in a study of T cells after yellow fever vaccination. Each CDR3 protein is one row after TCRdb ran MiXCR on the 5' RACE reads. The sample carries 400,000 or so distinct CDR3 sequences, around 10% recorded once. Sequences were derived from PBMCs, sampled on the day of the first yellow fever vaccination. The receptors were sampled from a man between 18 and 35 years old who received the YFV17D yellow fever vaccine.

This sequence joins TRBV7-9 and TRBJ1-2; no clear D gene. Germline CDR1 and CDR2: SEHNR and FQNEAQ (reference sequence). The ends were cut back, 5 bases at V and 3 bases at J, with 10 bases in the middle. The CDR3 runs to 13 residues. CDR3 region: CASSPRVDYGYTF. DNA of the CDR3: TGTGCCAGCAGCCCGAGGGTAGACTATGGCTACACCTTC.

There are a few counts of this clonotype. CDR3 in DNA: TGCAGTGCTAGTAACGGACGCGCAGCGACCCAGTACTTC. This gives the protein CSASNGRAATQYF. The V call is TRBV20-1, the J call TRBJ2-5; D is ambiguous. Trimming left V 3 bases short and J 7 bases short, with 15 bases between. Germline V lookup: CDR1 DFQATT, CDR2 SNEGSKA (reference sequence). The CDR3 covers 13 residues.

This clonotype showed up many times. In nucleotides, the CDR3 is TGTGCCAGCAGTTTCCACTACGACTCCTACGAGCAGTACTTC. It translates to CASSFHYDSYEQYF. The J gene is TRBJ2-7, the V gene TRBV12-3 or TRBV12-4; unclear D gene. The V end lost 3 bases, the J end lost 0 bases, and 9 bases lay between the germline ends. The CDR3 spans 14 residues.

This clonotype has only a few counts. The V gene is TRBV6-1, the J gene TRBJ2-7; 7 bases fit TRBD2. This CDR3 is built from 14 residues. With 4 bases clipped from V and 3 bases from J, the junction kept 6 bases outside the gene matches. The V gene's germline CDR1 is MNHNS and CDR2 SASEGT. In nucleotides, the CDR3 is TGTGCCAGCAGTGTTTCTTGGGGGGGCTACGAGCAGTACTTC. Encoded protein: CASSVSWGGYEQYF.

The chain has TRBV4-1 and TRBJ2-1; 10 bases agree with TRBD1. Germline trimming cut 2 bases from V and 10 bases from J; bases unmatched to any gene: 8. Germline loops: CDR1 MGHRA, CDR2 YSYEKL. CDR3 length equals 15 residues. The CDR3 DNA follows: TGCGCCAGCAGCCAACCGGGACAGGGGAGCGGGGAGCAGTTCTTC. This sequence encodes CASSQPGQGSGEQFF.

This clonotype occurred a few times. The chain uses TRBV28 and TRBJ1-2; perhaps TRBD1 as D (6 bases). The CDR3 is 13 amino acids. V was trimmed by 1 base and J by 8 bases, leaving 11 bases between them. Germline assignment: CDR1 MDHEN and CDR2 SYDVKM. The CDR3 sequence is CASSLLGTKGYTF. The CDR3 DNA sequence: TGTGCCAGCAGTTTATTGGGGACAAAAGGCTACACCTTC.

The chain has TRBV7-9 and TRBJ1-2; D call uncertain. CDR1 and CDR2 (germline): SEHNR, FQNEAQ (reference sequence). This CDR3 is built from 14 residues. Trimming stripped 2 bases from V and 4 bases from J, with 11 bases between. The chain's CDR3 is CASSLKGRSYGYTF. The CDR3 bases are TGTGCCAGCAGCTTAAAAGGCAGATCCTATGGCTACACCTTC.

The sample holds a few counts of this clonotype. The genes are TRBV6-5 and TRBJ1-2; TRBD1 matches 12 bases. The V gene end was trimmed by 9 bases and the J gene end by 3 bases; junction bases not matched to a gene: 11. This CDR3 contains 16 residues. Germline V gene sequence: CDR1 MNHEY, CDR2 SVGAGI. This CDR3 is CASITPGQGADYGYTF. The DNA for the CDR3 is TGTGCCAGTATTACCCCGGGACAGGGGGCAGACTATGGCTACACCTTC.

This clonotype has more than one count but fewer than ten. The chain couples TRBV5-1 to TRBJ2-7; no reliable D call. The CDR3 contains 13 residues. The germline V and J ends were trimmed by 0 bases and 5 bases, with 9 bases remaining between them. CDR1 and CDR2 (germline): SGHRS, YFSETQ. This chain's CDR3 is CASSLAASHEQYF. The CDR3 nucleotides are TGCGCCAGCAGCTTGGCCGCATCCCACGAGCAGTACTTC.

V usage is TRBV14 and J usage is TRBJ2-1; no definite D call. The CDR3 is made up of 12 amino acids. The germline CDR1 and CDR2 sequences are SGHDN and FVKESK. V was cut by 2 bases and J by 8 bases, with 7 bases left in between. CDR3 amino acids: CASSQLGYEQFF. Written as DNA, the CDR3 is TGTGCCAGCAGCCAACTAGGTTATGAGCAGTTCTTC.